A selection of T cell receptor beta chains follows, all from one sample in a study of T cells in Graves' hyperthyroidism and ophthalmopathy. A single record per CDR3 protein comes from TCRdb applying MiXCR to the multiplex PCR reads. In the table there are about 760,000 distinct CDR3 sequences, around a third of which are singletons. The sample was blood. The origin of the receptors is a woman between 40 and 55 years old with Graves' hyperthyroidism. Both conserved end residues are part of each CDR3. The D gene is left open where the match is weak. Clone size is shown for a subset of rows, as once, few, many or a class of expanded clone.

V gene	D gene	J gene	clone size	CDR3 DNA	CDR3 protein
TRBV10-1	TRBD2	TRBJ2-7	.	TGCGCCAGCAGTGAGGGACTAGCGGGAAAAGACGAGCAGTACTTC	CASSEGLAGKDEQYF
TRBV6-4	.	TRBJ1-1	.	TGTGCCAGCGCGGGTATGAACACTGAAGCTTTCTTT	CASAGMNTEAFF
TRBV24-1	.	TRBJ1-1	.	TGTGCCACCAGTCCGGCACGGGGGGCCACTGAAGCTTTCTTT	CATSPARGATEAFF
TRBV2	.	TRBJ1-5	many	TGTGCCAGCAGAGGGACCTATAGCAATCAGCCCCAGCATTTT	CASRGTYSNQPQHF
TRBV12-3/TRBV12-4	.	TRBJ1-2	.	TGTGCCAGCAGTTTGGACCTATGGGGCGACTATGGCTACACCTTC	CASSLDLWGDYGYTF
TRBV11-2	TRBD2	TRBJ2-3	few	TGTGCCAGCAGCTGGAGGACTAGCGGCACAGATACGCAGTATTTT	CASSWRTSGTDTQYF
TRBV5-1	.	TRBJ1-2	.	TGCGCCAGCAGCTTGGTGGCGGGGGAGGGCTACACCTTC	CASSLVAGEGYTF
TRBV7-2	TRBD2	TRBJ2-5	few	TGTGCCAGCAGCTTAGCTAGCGGGGGGTACCAAGAGACCCAGTACTTC	CASSLASGGYQETQYF
TRBV20-1	.	TRBJ2-1	few	TGCAGTGCTCCGACGGGGACTGGGAGGAGGGATGAGCAGTTCTTC	CSAPTGTGRRDEQFF
TRBV7-9	.	TRBJ2-5	.	TGTGCCAGCAGCCCCGAGACGTCAGCCCAAGAGACCCAGTACTTC	CASSPETSAQETQYF
TRBV20-1	TRBD2	TRBJ2-7	.	TGCAGTGCTAGAGAATTGCTAGCGGGGGGCTACGAGCAGTACTTC	CSARELLAGGYEQYF
TRBV25-1	TRBD2	TRBJ2-7	.	TGTGCCAGCAGTGTGTCCGTAACGGGACTACTATACGAGCAGTACTTC	CASSVSVTGLLYEQYF
TRBV25-1	.	TRBJ1-1	many	TGTGCCAGCAGTCCCTACAGGGAGGGCACTGAAGCTTTCTTT	CASSPYREGTEAFF
TRBV30	.	TRBJ1-2	few	TGTGCCTGGAGTGTACAAGGAGTAGAGGGCTACACCTTC	CAWSVQGVEGYTF
TRBV9	.	TRBJ1-4	.	TGTGCCAGCAGCGTAGGTCATGGTAACCGTGAAAAACTGTTTTTT	CASSVGHGNREKLFF
TRBV4-1	.	TRBJ2-5	few	TGCGCCAGCAGCCCCCAGGCGGTTCCCTCGGAGACCCAGTACTTC	CASSPQAVPSETQYF
TRBV2	TRBD1	TRBJ1-6	many	TGTGCCAGCAGGGGGACAGGGCCGGGGCCTAATTCACCCCTCCACTTT	CASRGTGPGPNSPLHF
TRBV9	TRBD1	TRBJ1-5	.	TGTGCCAGCAGCGAGGGGACAGGGGGGAATAATCAGCCCCAGCATTTT	CASSEGTGGNNQPQHF
TRBV10-3	.	TRBJ2-6	.	TGTGCCATCGGGAGAGACAGGGAGGCTGGGGCCAACGTCCTGACTTTC	CAIGRDREAGANVLTF
TRBV10-3	.	TRBJ1-2	many	TGTGCCATCAGTGGATCCGGCGGAGAGAACTATGGCTACACCTTC	CAISGSGGENYGYTF
TRBV20-1	.	TRBJ1-5	.	TGCAGTGCTCGGATCCCGGGTCTCAATCAGCCCCAGCATTTT	CSARIPGLNQPQHF
TRBV6-5	TRBD1	TRBJ2-7	.	TGTGCCAGCAGTCGGGACAGGGGGCACTACGAGCAGTACTTC	CASSRDRGHYEQYF
TRBV6-5	TRBD2	TRBJ2-5	.	TGTGCCAGCAGCCAAACTAGCGGGAGGACGGAGACCCAGTACTTC	CASSQTSGRTETQYF
TRBV5-2	.	TRBJ2-7	.	TGTGCCAGCAACTCCGGGGAGGGAGGAAAAGCCTACGAGCAGTACTTC	CASNSGEGGKAYEQYF
TRBV5-1	.	TRBJ2-1	.	TGCGCCAGCAGCTCTAGAGTAGTCTCCAATGAGCAGTTCTTC	CASSSRVVSNEQFF
TRBV20-1	TRBD2	TRBJ2-5	.	TGCAGTGCTATGGGGCTAGCGGGGCAAGAGGAGACCCAGTACTTC	CSAMGLAGQEETQYF
TRBV2	TRBD1	TRBJ1-5	.	TGTGCCAGCAGCCCCGGGACAGGGATCAATCAGCCCCAGCATTTT	CASSPGTGINQPQHF
TRBV7-2	.	TRBJ2-7	few	TGTGCCAGCAGCCCAACACAACCACCCTACGAGCAGTACTTC	CASSPTQPPYEQYF
TRBV11-2	.	TRBJ2-1	.	TGTGCCAGCAGCTTAGAGGGTAGCGGACCCTACAATGAGCAGTTCTTC	CASSLEGSGPYNEQFF
TRBV10-3	.	TRBJ1-2	few	TGTGCCAGCAGTTCCCCCCAAGGGATCCGCGGCTACACCTTC	CASSSPQGIRGYTF
TRBV7-9	.	TRBJ1-4	.	TGTGCCAGCAGCTTAGGCCCAGCTTTTAATGAAAAACTGTTTTTT	CASSLGPAFNEKLFF
TRBV2	.	TRBJ1-4	.	TGTGCCAGCAGGTTGAGACAAAGAGAAAAACTGTTTTTT	CASRLRQREKLFF
TRBV5-6	.	TRBJ1-1	.	TGTGCCAGCTCCAGGGTTCTGACTGAAGCTTTCTTT	CASSRVLTEAFF
TRBV11-2	TRBD2	TRBJ2-7	.	TGTGCCAGCAGCCCATTAGCGGGTCGAACCTACGAGCAGTACTTC	CASSPLAGRTYEQYF
TRBV7-3	.	TRBJ1-4	.	TGTGCCAGCAGCCCTGAGGGCGGAGCAACTAATGAAAAACTGTTTTTT	CASSPEGGATNEKLFF
TRBV29-1	.	TRBJ1-1	many	TGCAGCGTTGCTCGGAACACTGAAGCTTTCTTT	CSVARNTEAFF
TRBV12-3/TRBV12-4	.	TRBJ1-4	many	TGTGCCAGCAGTTTTCATGCGGAGAATGAAAAACTGTTTTTT	CASSFHAENEKLFF
TRBV27	.	TRBJ1-5	few	TGTGCCAGCAGTCTAGGTCCCGGCGGAGATCAGCCCCAGCATTTT	CASSLGPGGDQPQHF
TRBV5-1	TRBD1	TRBJ1-1	few	TGCGCCAGCAGCCACCGGGACAGGGCTCTTGAAGCTTTCTTT	CASSHRDRALEAFF
TRBV4-1	TRBD1	TRBJ1-4	.	TGCGCCAGCAGCCATGTTGGACAGGGACCTCGCGAAAAACTGTTTTTT	CASSHVGQGPREKLFF
TRBV5-1	TRBD2	TRBJ2-2	few	TGCGCCAGCAGCCGACTAGCGGGGGGTGACACCGGGGAGCTGTTTTTT	CASSRLAGGDTGELFF
TRBV12-3/TRBV12-4	.	TRBJ2-3	.	TGTGCCAGCAGTTTCGGACAGAAATTCACAGATACGCAGTATTTT	CASSFGQKFTDTQYF
TRBV19	TRBD1	TRBJ2-6	few	TGTGCCAGTAGTGGGACAGGGGACCCTGGGGCCAACGTCCTGACTTTC	CASSGTGDPGANVLTF
TRBV20-1	.	TRBJ1-6	many	TGCAGTGCTAGAGAGAGCAATTCACCCCTCCACTTT	CSARESNSPLHF
TRBV10-1	.	TRBJ2-6	.	TGCGCCAGCAGTGAGTCCGGGGTCAACGTCCTGACTTTC	CASSESGVNVLTF
TRBV7-9	.	TRBJ1-1	few	TGTGCCAGCAAACCGCAAGGGGATATCGTCACTGAAGCTTTCTTT	CASKPQGDIVTEAFF
TRBV12-3/TRBV12-4	.	TRBJ1-3	few	TGTGCCAGCAGTCGCTCGGACATACGCTCTGGAAACACCATATATTTT	CASSRSDIRSGNTIYF
TRBV10-3	.	TRBJ1-5	many	TGTGCCATCAGGCAGACGACGGATCAGCCCCAGCATTTT	CAIRQTTDQPQHF